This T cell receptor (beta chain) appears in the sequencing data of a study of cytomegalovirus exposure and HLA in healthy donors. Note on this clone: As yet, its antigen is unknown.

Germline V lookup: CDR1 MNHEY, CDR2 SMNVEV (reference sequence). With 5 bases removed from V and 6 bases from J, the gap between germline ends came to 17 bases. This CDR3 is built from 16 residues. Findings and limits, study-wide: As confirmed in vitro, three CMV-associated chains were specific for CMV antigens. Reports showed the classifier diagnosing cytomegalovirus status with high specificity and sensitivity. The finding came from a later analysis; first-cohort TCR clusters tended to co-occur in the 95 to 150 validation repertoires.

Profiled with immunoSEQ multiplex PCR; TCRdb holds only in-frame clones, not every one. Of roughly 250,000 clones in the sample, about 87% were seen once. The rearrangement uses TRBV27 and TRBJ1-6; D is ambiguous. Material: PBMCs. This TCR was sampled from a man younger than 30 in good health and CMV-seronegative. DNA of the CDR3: TGTGCCAGCAGTGCTAGCCATGCGGCGCCTAATTCACCCCTCCACTTT. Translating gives CASSASHAAPNSPLHF.